This T cell receptor (beta chain) originates from a study of shared clonotypes between healthy human individuals. Study donors comprised healthy, HIV-negative adults devoid of recent acute infection or vaccination. This clone appeared many times. The antigen is not known. Points from the study as a whole: Clonotype sharing among donors, it was expected, would be affected by sequencing depth.

Repertoires were generated with immunoSEQ multiplex PCR, while TCRdb's copy carries only in-frame clones and drops some. The repertoire holds approximately 500,000 clones, roughly 80% seen once, with about 13% in the top ten. The sequence derives from a woman aged 40 to 50 in good health. Some clones in this sample may be carry-over from other donors' samples. The specimen sequenced was PBMCs.

CDR3 nucleotide sequence: TGTGCCAGCACGATCCAGGAAAATTCACCCCTCCACTTT. It encodes CASTIQENSPLHF. The chain couples TRBV2 to TRBJ1-6; no firm D call. V was cut by 7 bases and J by 7 bases, with 11 bases left in between. Germline V gene lookup returns CDR1 SNHLY and CDR2 FYNNEI. The CDR3 is 13 residues long.